This record covers a single TCR beta chain. No antigen is known for it. Base qualities are not at hand, and no much larger clone is one base apart. The cohort was made up of around 720 healthy bone marrow donors. At the time of sampling, all cohort members were nominally healthy, though unrecorded immune exposures were likely present. The donor was CMV seropositive and was included in the group of some 290 seropositive cohort members. A peripheral blood sample was collected from each donor, and TCR beta sequencing was performed on peripheral blood mononuclear cells. The Qiagen DNeasy Blood Extraction Kit was used to extract genomic DNA from the blood cell samples. The data derive from a study of cytomegalovirus exposure and HLA in healthy donors (dated by TCRdb to about 2017). Background for the entire study: An earlier analysis of several hundred of the donors reported over 250 Gb of sequence data and around 100 million unique TCR beta sequences obtained from around 190 million T cells. The T cell repertoires of roughly 660 subjects were profiled by immunosequencing and related to cytomegalovirus serostatus. The later analysis used no new phenotypic data to find candidate immune exposures, relying instead on TCR beta sequences and their occurrence across donors. The number of donors typed differed by locus, with roughly 629-640 for A, B, C, DRB1 and DQB1, roughly 520 for DQA1, 600 to 610 for DPA1, and roughly 450 for DPB1. To decide whether each TCR beta V gene segment behaved as functional or pseudogenic, an earlier analysis of several hundred of the donors relied on high-throughput TCR beta sequencing. In a later genetic analysis, genome-wide SNP genotypes for about 65% of the roughly 670 donors were used, and that subset was treated as a discovery cohort. In a later analysis, previously published TCR beta repertoires from about 640 donors were re-analyzed and high-resolution HLA genotyping was added so that TCR occurrence patterns could be studied. High-throughput TCR immunosequencing, statistical association of individual TCRs with disease status, and machine learning were combined to predict cytomegalovirus infection status. The genetic ancestry cluster associated with self-reported Caucasian donors included 81% of the roughly 380 genotyped donors. Roughly five DR-DQ haplotypes were handled as single units for association and clustering because linkage in the cohort was strong. Besides the first cohort of more than 650 subjects, a separate validation cohort made up of about 120 different subjects was used. Both class I and class II loci were covered by HLA typing, at four-digit resolution. Donor age, sex, ethnicity and CMV serostatus were compiled alongside the repertoire data. The study aimed to test whether signatures of past pathogen exposure could be identified by cataloging public T cell receptors. All discovery cohort repertoires had been generated on a single sequencing platform. Among a few hundred genotyped donors of the cohort, an average of roughly 240,000 unique TCR beta nucleotide sequences were sequenced per donor, roughly a sixth of them non-productive. Roughly 300 gigabases of sequencing data and 80 million or so unique TCR sequences were included in an early release covering roughly 700 HLA-typed donors. Study-wide conclusions, independent of this receptor: A cluster of highly shared sequence variants was judged likely to represent a technical artifact of the sequencing pipeline. Some IMGT-functional V segments, including TRBV6-2 and TRBV6-3, could not be distinguished by the 87-base-pair reads and were therefore excluded. In vitro tests confirmed that a few of the cytomegalovirus-associated TCR beta chains recognize cytomegalovirus antigens. A later genetic analysis associated a missense DCLRE1C variant with V-gene and J-gene trimming of TCR beta chains, and an independent cohort replicated the association. Presence/absence analyses assumed roughly uniform sequencing depth across donors, an assumption that may not hold. A later genetic analysis reported fewer N-insertions in productive TCRs among donors in an Asian-associated ancestry cluster than the roughly 670-donor mean. In the study, 150 to 200 TCR beta chains were listed as associated with cytomegalovirus. In an earlier analysis of around 600 of the donors, most TCR beta V segments were observed in productive rearrangements about 90% or about 30% of the time, broadly matching IMGT annotations. In this cohort, only TCR beta chains were sequenced, and detectable features were limited by the absence of alpha or paired-chain data. Cytomegalovirus status was reported to be diagnosed by the classifier with high specificity and sensitivity in both the original and validation cohorts. While some public TCRs were present in many individuals, most TCR sequences turned up only very rarely across donors. Roughly 15 rarely observed V segments, including chromosome 9 orphons, were excluded from the earlier analysis of about 610 of the donors because counts were too low. In a later analysis, HLA-associated TCR beta chains were found to be more clonally expanded and to have lower generation probabilities than equally common non-associated chains. A further reported finding was that TCR beta sequences accurately predicted the HLA-A and HLA-B alleles for most subjects in the first cohort. In a later analysis, 16,951 TCR beta sequences were associated with specific HLA alleles at a false discovery rate of 0.05. When HLA alleles, especially DR and DQ, strongly co-occurred, attributing TCR associations to individual alleles was difficult. Correlated functional status among segregating V segments might be attributable to linkage disequilibrium, but an unknown experimental factor could not be ruled out. A later analysis found that most CMV-associated TCR beta chains appeared HLA-restricted, with HLA associations seemingly driven largely by CMV exposure. In a later analysis, TCR association rates were found to vary across HLA loci, with the most associated TCRs seen for DRB1 alleles and the fewest for HLA-C alleles. CMV serostatus was the only immune exposure information available for the cohort. HLA typing was unavailable for some donors at each locus, so association tests used only the typed subset. A later analysis reported that several top co-occurrence clusters appeared linked to parvovirus B19, influenza, CMV and Epstein-Barr virus. According to the authors, the approach could potentially be generalized to other disease states and immunological phenotypes.

Libraries were built with the immunoSEQ multiplex PCR assay. A mixture of 60 forward primers for TCR Vbeta segments and 13 reverse primers for TCR Jbeta segments was used in the multiplex PCR. A multiplex PCR assay on genomic DNA amplified the CDR3 region of rearranged TCR beta genes. The amplified TCR beta libraries were sequenced on the Illumina HiSeq System as 87-base-pair reads. Processing in the source paper ran as follows. A later analysis tallied 75 million to 85 million unique TCR beta chains across the 610 or so repertoires, and some 12 million of those chains were shared by two or more donors. Raw reads were error-corrected and collapsed into unique sequences by a nearest-neighbor algorithm in which closely related sequences were merged to remove PCR and sequencing errors. V, D and J gene segments were assigned by aligning CDR3 sequences to IMGT reference sequences. Each retained sequence needed at least a six-nucleotide match to both a V gene segment and a J gene segment. A rearrangement counted as productive if the CDR3 had no stop codons and remained in frame with V and J, and every other rearrangement counted as non-productive. Following IMGT convention, CDR3 was defined as the stretch from the second conserved V-encoded cysteine to the conserved J-encoded phenylalanine. The earlier analysis of approximately 590 of the donors excluded any sequence lacking an unambiguous match to a single V gene segment. An earlier analysis of a few hundred of the donors called V segments functional above 56.7% productive rearrangements and segregating when the between-donor standard deviation exceeded 5%. To diagnose cytomegalovirus status from the catalog of TCR beta chain sequences, a statistical classification framework was built. In a later analysis, V and J genes were assigned by comparing TCR nucleotide sequences against IMGT/GENE-DB human TR gene sequences. In a later analysis, CDR3 sequences and most-parsimonious VDJ recombination scenarios were assigned using the TCRdist pipeline. A later analysis defined each TCR beta chain by its CDR3 amino acid sequence plus V-gene family, and excluded reads lacking a unique V-gene family. A later analysis removed 450 to 600 highly shared, low-generation-probability nucleotide sequences to deal with suspected cross-contamination and a sequencing artifact. For each public chain, a later analysis derived a clonal expansion index from normalized ranks of inferred template counts within each repertoire. A later analysis computed generation probabilities with a VDJ recombination model fitted to out-of-frame rearrangements, and checked the results against IGoR. Hypergeometric tests were used in a later analysis to score TCR-TCR, TCR-HLA and TCR-CMV co-occurrence, with a repertoire-size bias correction applied to the TCR pairs. False discovery rates were estimated in a later analysis by permuting HLA or CMV assignments 20 times. In a later analysis, co-occurring TCRs were grouped using DBSCAN, and TCRdist sequence similarity was added for clustering within HLA-allele-positive subsets. For co-occurrence clustering, repertoires with fewer than 30,000 or more than 120,000 public chains were excluded, along with 5 or 6 repertoires with anomalous nucleotide sharing. This immuneACCESS table, as held by TCRdb, lists in-frame sequences with V and J called but not all clones. Of the missing ones, under half trace to an unresolved V gene in checked studies; the others have no known cause. Clone size and the V and J calls come from that table; the DNA yielded D and trimming. This sample is represented by about 160,000 clones; about 77% of them were singletons. The biggest ten clones account for roughly 9.3% of the sample.

The germline V gene specifies KGHSH as CDR1 and LQKENI as CDR2. The CDR3 contains 14 residues, cysteine and phenylalanine counted. Only the CDR3 part of the read is kept: 42 bases, read in frame from the first base. The V and J ends are trimmed by 3 bases and 3 bases, leaving 9 bases between them. The specimen was PBMCs. The clonotype comes from a man between 18 and 29 years old in good health and CMV-seropositive. The rearrangement joined TRBV18 to TRBJ2-1; confidence is insufficient to name the D gene. The CDR3 region reads CASSPSSFYNEQFF. The sequenced DNA is TGTGCCAGCTCACCGTCCAGTTTCTACAATGAGCAGTTCTTC.